A single sample is the source of the 22 T cell receptor beta chains below, sequenced in a study of vaccination effects on CD4 cells after COVID-19. Sequencing was preceded by expansion of antigen-specific CD4+ T cells with viral peptide pools in the ViraFEST assay. Isolating CD4+ T cells followed around nine days of culture. Previously uninfected by SARS-CoV-2, the vaccine recipients also showed negative nucleocapsid antibodies. Sequencing was performed with immunoSEQ multiplex PCR; in TCRdb, only in-frame clones are kept and a portion is missing. This table holds 50,000 to 60,000 clones, roughly 76% found once. Their target antigens are unknown. This specimen consisted of CD4+ T cells from PBMCs cultured with SARS-CoV-2 spike peptides, obtained before COVID-19 vaccination. All receptors derive from a human donor who received a COVID-19 vaccine.

V usage is TRBV4-1 and J usage is TRBJ1-1; the D gene is possibly TRBD1 (6 bases). From germline, CDR1 is MGHRA and CDR2 YSYEKL. V lost 7 bases and J 4 bases, leaving 13 bases between the germline ends. The CDR3 loop spans 13 amino acids. The CDR3: CASKRGSSTEAFF. The DNA for the CDR3 is TGCGCCAGCAAGAGGGGGTCTAGCACTGAAGCTTTCTTT.

The V and J genes are TRBV11-2 and TRBJ2-7; 15 bases agree with TRBD2. The CDR3 loop spans 19 amino acids. Germline assignment: CDR1 SGHAT and CDR2 FQNNGV. V gave up 2 bases and J gave up 1 base; unmatched junction bases: 9. The CDR3 spells CASSLRRGLAGGPSYEQYF. The CDR3 DNA sequence: TGTGCCAGCAGCTTAAGGCGTGGACTAGCGGGAGGGCCGTCCTACGAGCAGTACTTC. Full variable domain (missing parts from reference TRBV11-2 and TRBJ2-7): EAGVAQSPRYKIIEKRQSVAFWCNPISGHATLYWYQQILGQGPKLLIQFQNNGVVDDSQLPKDRFSAERLKGVDSTLKIQPAKLEDSAVYLCASSLRRGLAGGPSYEQYFGPGTRLTVT.

The rearrangement links TRBV7-2 to TRBJ1-1; D is uncertain. The CDR3 runs 14 residues. The V end was cut by 3 bases, the J end by 4 bases, with 12 bases between. Germline CDR1 and CDR2: SGHTA and FQGNSA. CDR3 protein: CASSLRTLSTEAFF. For the CDR3, the DNA is TGTGCCAGCAGCTTGAGGACCTTGAGCACTGAAGCTTTCTTT. Full variable domain (missing parts from reference TRBV7-2 and TRBJ1-1): GAGVSQSPSNKVTEKGKDVELRCDPISGHTALYWYRQSLGQGLEFLIYFQGNSAPDKSGLPSDRFSAERTGGSVSTLTIQRTQQEDSAVYLCASSLRTLSTEAFFGQGTRLTVV.

The sample holds a few counts of this clone. The V and J genes are TRBV10-3 and TRBJ1-3; D possibly corresponds to TRBD1 (5 bases). The ends were cut back, 8 bases at V and 0 bases at J, with 8 bases in the middle. This CDR3 has 13 residues. CDR1 and CDR2 (germline): ENHRY, SYGVKD. CDR3 amino acids: CAIGGVSGNTIYF. Written as DNA, the CDR3 is TGTGCCATCGGGGGTGTCTCTGGAAACACCATATATTTT.

This clone was picked up a small number of times. The CDR3 reads CAWSRASGRYEQYF. The CDR3 bases are TGTGCCTGGAGTCGGGCTAGCGGGAGATACGAGCAGTACTTC. The gene calls are TRBV30 and TRBJ2-7; 10 bases line up with TRBD2. Unmatched junction bases numbered 5, after V lost 2 bases and J lost 4 bases. The CDR3 is made up of 14 amino acids. Germline V gene data show CDR1 as GTSNPN and CDR2 as SVGIG (reference sequence).

This chain uses TRBV28 with TRBJ1-2, with 8 nucleotides matching TRBD1. The CDR3 length is 15 residues. Germline V gene sequence: CDR1 MDHEN, CDR2 SYDVKM. V lost 7 bases and J lost 3; bases outside the gene matches: 10. The CDR3 region has the DNA TGTGCCAGCACGTATGGGACAGGTTCTTACTATGGCTACACCTTC. Protein product: CASTYGTGSYYGYTF.

J is TRBJ1-3 and V is TRBV28, with D maybe TRBD1 (6 bases). V lost 4 bases and J 0 bases, leaving 10 bases between the germline ends. Per the germline V gene, CDR1 is MDHEN and CDR2 is SYDVKM. The CDR3 sequence is 15 residues long. The DNA for the CDR3 is TGTGCCAGCAGTTCCGACAGGCTCTCTGGAAACACCATATATTTT. This encodes CASSSDRLSGNTIYF.

A word on this clone: At the DNA level, this CDR3 is encoded by other sequences in the same sample as well. The chain has TRBV3-1 (or the pseudogene TRBV3-2) and TRBJ1-4; D gene unclear. Germline lookup yields CDR1 LGHDT and CDR2 YNNKEL (reference sequence). CDR3 size: 18 residues. The ends were cut back, 0 bases at V and 0 bases at J, with 14 bases in the middle. The CDR3 loop reads CASSQDLVIGATNEKLFF. The DNA for the CDR3 is TGTGCCAGCAGCCAAGATCTAGTTATTGGTGCAACTAATGAAAAACTGTTTTTT.

The chain employs TRBV9 and TRBJ1-1; 7 nucleotides agree with TRBD1. The CDR3 contains 14 residues. The V and J ends lost 4 bases and 6 bases, in that order; junction bases with no gene match: 9. Looked up from germline, CDR1 is SGDLS and CDR2 is YYNGEE. The CDR3 protein is CASSSGQRISEAFF. In DNA form, the CDR3 reads TGTGCCAGCAGCTCGGGACAGCGGATTTCTGAAGCTTTCTTT.

The rearrangement joins TRBV5-1 to TRBJ1-1; D is unclear. Trimming left V 5 bases short and J 1 base short, with 12 bases between. The CDR3 consists of 14 residues. The germline V gene has CDR1 SGHRS and CDR2 YFSETQ. In DNA, the CDR3 is TGCGCCAGCAGTTCGAGACAAGGGAACACTGAAGCTTTCTTT. Encoded protein: CASSSRQGNTEAFF.

V is TRBV2 and J is TRBJ1-2; D is unclear. CDR1 and CDR2 from the germline V gene are SNHLY and FYNNEI. V shed 5 bases and J shed 0 bases, with 10 bases lying between them. The CDR3 has 14 residues. This CDR3 reads CASSPNLANYGYTF. Written as DNA, the CDR3 is TGTGCCAGCAGTCCCAATTTGGCTAACTATGGCTACACCTTC.

This clone was counted between two and nine times. V gene TRBV7-2 combines with J gene TRBJ2-1; TRBD2 aligns across 12 bases. CDR1 is SGHTA and CDR2 is FQGNSA in the germline V gene. The length of the CDR3 is 16 residues. With V trimmed by 3 bases and J by 9 bases, 9 bases remained unmatched. This CDR3 reads CASSFSRTSGIGEQFF. Here the CDR3 DNA reads TGTGCCAGCAGCTTCAGCCGGACTAGCGGGATAGGTGAGCAGTTCTTC.

V gene TRBV7-3 combines with J gene TRBJ2-2; 7 nucleotides align to TRBD1. Germline assignment: CDR1 SGHTA and CDR2 FQGTGA. Germline trimming cut 5 bases from V and 6 bases from J; bases unmatched to any gene: 12. The CDR3 consists of 16 residues. CDR3 residues: CASSRGQAGIPGELFF. The CDR3, as DNA: TGTGCCAGCAGCAGAGGACAGGCAGGAATCCCCGGGGAGCTGTTTTTT.

This clone was seen only a few times. V is TRBV19 and J is TRBJ1-4; 7 positions agree with TRBD1. CDR1 LNHDA and CDR2 SQIVND come from the germline V gene (reference sequence). V shed 4 bases and J 4 bases; nucleotides not matched to a gene: 9. The CDR3 length is 16 residues. The CDR3 DNA reads as TGTGCCAGTAGTAACACCGCCGGGACAGATAATGAAAAACTGTTTTTT. It is translated as CASSNTAGTDNEKLFF.

The J gene is TRBJ2-2, the V gene TRBV5-8; D gene unclear. This CDR3 region has 13 residues. Germline assignment: CDR1 SGHTS and CDR2 YDEGEE. Between the trimmed V and J ends, which lost 1 base and 4 bases, there was a span of 5 bases. The CDR3 loop reads CASSLWGTGELFF. In DNA, the CDR3 is TGTGCCAGCAGCTTGTGGGGCACCGGGGAGCTGTTTTTT.

This clone was seen a few times. The chain uses TRBV4-3 and TRBJ1-2; 10 bases are shared with TRBD1. V lost 4 bases and J lost 9; bases outside the gene matches: 8. Germline V lookup: CDR1 LGHNA, CDR2 YSLEER. The CDR3 runs 14 residues. The CDR3 DNA follows: TGCGCCAGCAGCCCCGCGACAGGGGGCATGCGCTACACCTTC. Encoded protein: CASSPATGGMRYTF.

The chain is built from TRBV4-3 and TRBJ1-1, with 7 bases that match TRBD1. V gave up 6 bases and J gave up 8 bases; unmatched junction bases: 6. Germline V gives CDR1 LGHNA, CDR2 YSLEER. The CDR3 has 12 residues. The CDR3 protein is CASSQTGREAFF. The CDR3 nucleotides are TGCGCCAGCAGTCAGACAGGGAGGGAAGCTTTCTTT.

The chain couples TRBV6-2 or TRBV6-3 to TRBJ1-1; D possibly corresponds to TRBD1 (6 bases). Germline V CDR1 and CDR2: MNHEY, SVGEGT. V was trimmed by 5 bases and J by 7 bases, leaving 11 bases between them. There are 12 residues in the CDR3. The CDR3 nucleotides are TGTGCCAGCAGTCGAAGGACAGTTGAAGCTTTCTTT. Its protein product is CASSRRTVEAFF.

In this sample, this clone turned up once. This rearrangement joins TRBV19 to TRBJ2-3; D unresolved. CDR3 length equals 13 residues. In germline, CDR1 is LNHDA, CDR2 SQIVND (reference sequence). Trimming left V 3 bases short and J 1 base short, with 5 bases between. The CDR3 here is CASSIRGTDTQYF. The CDR3 DNA is TGTGCCAGTAGTATCCGGGGCACAGATACGCAGTATTTT.

CDR3 loop: CASSESWQYNEQFF. The CDR3 DNA follows: TGTGCCAGCAGTGAGTCTTGGCAATACAATGAGCAGTTCTTC. The J gene is TRBJ2-1, the V gene TRBV6-1; D ambiguous. The V and J ends lost 3 bases and 4 bases respectively, with 10 bases between them. CDR3 length: 14 residues. Germline CDR1 MNHNS, CDR2 SASEGT.

The genes are TRBV18 and TRBJ1-2, with TRBD1 matching 11 bases. Germline V gene data show CDR1 as KGHSH and CDR2 as LQKENI. J was trimmed by 3 bases and V by 0 bases; bases with no gene match: 3. The CDR3 has 16 amino acids. The chain's CDR3 is CASSPPLGQGDYGYTF. The CDR3 nucleotides read TGTGCCAGCTCACCACCTTTGGGACAGGGGGACTATGGCTACACCTTC.

This clone was detected a few times. The V and J genes are TRBV28 and TRBJ1-5; D remains unclear. There are 16 residues in the CDR3. The germline V gene has CDR1 MDHEN and CDR2 SYDVKM. Trimming removed 3 bases from V and 2 bases from J, with 14 bases in between. The CDR3 DNA reads TGTGCCAGCAGTTTTAGAGAAGGGAAGCGCAATCAGCCCCAGCATTTT. This gives the protein CASSFREGKRNQPQHF.